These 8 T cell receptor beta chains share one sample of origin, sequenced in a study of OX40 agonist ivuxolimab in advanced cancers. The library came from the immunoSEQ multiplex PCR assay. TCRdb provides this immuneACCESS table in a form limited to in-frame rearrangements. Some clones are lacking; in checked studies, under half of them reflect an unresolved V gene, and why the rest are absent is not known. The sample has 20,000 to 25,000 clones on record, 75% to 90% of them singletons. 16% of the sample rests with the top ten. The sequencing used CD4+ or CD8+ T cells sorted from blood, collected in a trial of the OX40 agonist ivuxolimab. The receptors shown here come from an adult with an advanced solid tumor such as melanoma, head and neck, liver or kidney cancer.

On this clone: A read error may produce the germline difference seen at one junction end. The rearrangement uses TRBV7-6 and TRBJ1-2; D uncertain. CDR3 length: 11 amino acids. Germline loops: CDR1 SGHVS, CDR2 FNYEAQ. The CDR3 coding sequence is TGTGCCAGCAGCTTAGCTGCCCGTATAAACTTC. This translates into CASSLAARINF.

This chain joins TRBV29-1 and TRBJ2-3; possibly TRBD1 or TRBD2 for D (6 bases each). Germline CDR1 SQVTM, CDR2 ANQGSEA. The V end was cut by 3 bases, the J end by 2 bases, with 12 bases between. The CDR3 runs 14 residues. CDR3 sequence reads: CSVDGGQTTDTQYF. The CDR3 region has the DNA TGCAGCGTTGACGGGGGACAAACCACAGATACGCAGTATTTT.

The CDR3 sequence is CASSWVGRPADTEAFF. The CDR3 region has the DNA TGCGCCAGCAGCTGGGTGGGTCGCCCGGCGGACACTGAAGCTTTCTTT. The V and J genes are TRBV5-1 and TRBJ1-1, with unresolved D. CDR3 size: 16 residues. Germline loops: CDR1 SGHRS, CDR2 YFSETQ. The ends were cut back, 3 bases at V and 3 bases at J, with 18 bases in the middle.

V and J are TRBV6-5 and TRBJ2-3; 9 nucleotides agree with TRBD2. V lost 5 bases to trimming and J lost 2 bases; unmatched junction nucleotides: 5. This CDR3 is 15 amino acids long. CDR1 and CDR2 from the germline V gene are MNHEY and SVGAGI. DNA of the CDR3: TGTGCCAGCAGTCGGACTAGCGAAGTCACAGATACGCAGTATTTT. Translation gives CASSRTSEVTDTQYF.

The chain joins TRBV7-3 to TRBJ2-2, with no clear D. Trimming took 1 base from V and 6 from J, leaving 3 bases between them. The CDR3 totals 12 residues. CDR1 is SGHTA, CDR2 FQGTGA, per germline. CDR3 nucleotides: TGTGCCAGCAGCTTAAAATCCGGGGAGCTGTTTTTT. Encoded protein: CASSLKSGELFF.

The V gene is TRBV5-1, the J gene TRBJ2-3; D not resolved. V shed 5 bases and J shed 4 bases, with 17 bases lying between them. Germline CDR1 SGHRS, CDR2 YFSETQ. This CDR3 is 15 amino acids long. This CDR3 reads CASSSGLRGADTQYF. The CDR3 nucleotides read TGCGCCAGCAGTTCCGGCCTCCGAGGCGCAGATACGCAGTATTTT.

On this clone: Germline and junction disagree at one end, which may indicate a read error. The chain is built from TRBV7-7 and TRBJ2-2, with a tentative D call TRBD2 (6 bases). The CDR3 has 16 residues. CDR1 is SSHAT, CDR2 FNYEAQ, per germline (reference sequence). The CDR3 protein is CASSLSAGFDTGELFF. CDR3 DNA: TGTGCTAGCAGCCTCAGCGCGGGGTTCGACACCGGGGAGCTGTTTTTT. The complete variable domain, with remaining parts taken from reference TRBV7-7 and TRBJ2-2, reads GAGVSQSPRYKVTKRGQDVTLRCDPISSHATLYWYQQALGQGPEFLTYFNYEAQPDKSGLPSDRFSAERPEGSISTLTIQRTEQRDSAMYRCASSLSAGFDTGELFFGEGSRLTVL.

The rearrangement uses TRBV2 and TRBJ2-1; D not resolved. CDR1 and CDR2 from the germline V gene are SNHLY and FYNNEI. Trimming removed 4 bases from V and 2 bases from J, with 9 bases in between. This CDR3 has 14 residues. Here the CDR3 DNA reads TGTGCCAGCAGTGTCGGTAGGACCTACAATGAGCAGTTCTTC. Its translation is CASSVGRTYNEQFF.